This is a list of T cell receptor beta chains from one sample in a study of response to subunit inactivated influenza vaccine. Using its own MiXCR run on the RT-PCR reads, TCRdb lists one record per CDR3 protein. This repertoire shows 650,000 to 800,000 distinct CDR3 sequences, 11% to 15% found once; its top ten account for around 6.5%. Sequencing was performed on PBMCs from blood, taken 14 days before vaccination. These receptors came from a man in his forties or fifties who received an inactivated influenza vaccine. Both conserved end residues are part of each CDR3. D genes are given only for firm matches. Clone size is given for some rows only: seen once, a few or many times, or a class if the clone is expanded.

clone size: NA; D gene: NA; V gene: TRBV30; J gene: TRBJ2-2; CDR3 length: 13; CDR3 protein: CAWSGPYTGELFF; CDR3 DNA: TGTGCCTGGAGTGGACCTTACACCGGGGAGCTGTTTTTT
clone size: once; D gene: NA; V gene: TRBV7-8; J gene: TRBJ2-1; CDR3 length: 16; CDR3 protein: CASSLAVAGVTNEQFF; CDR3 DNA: TGTGCCAGCAGCTTAGCCGTCGCAGGGGTTACGAATGAGCAGTTCTTC
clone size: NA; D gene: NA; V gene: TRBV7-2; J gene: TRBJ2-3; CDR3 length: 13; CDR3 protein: CASRQTARDTQYF; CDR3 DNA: TGTGCCAGCAGGCAGACAGCGCGAGATACGCAGTATTTT
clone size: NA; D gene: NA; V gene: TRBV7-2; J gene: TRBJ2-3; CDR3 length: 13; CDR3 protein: CASSSNRADTQYF; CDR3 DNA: TGTGCCAGCAGCTCTAACAGGGCAGATACGCAGTATTTT
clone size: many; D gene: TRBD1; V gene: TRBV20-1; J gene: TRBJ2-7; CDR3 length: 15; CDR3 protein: CSARSGQGAGYEQYF; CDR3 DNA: TGCAGTGCTAGGTCGGGACAGGGGGCGGGCTACGAGCAGTACTTC
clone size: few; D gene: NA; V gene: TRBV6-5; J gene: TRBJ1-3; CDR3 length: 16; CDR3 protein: CASSSTGRTVGNTIYF; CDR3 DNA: TGTGCCAGCAGTTCCACAGGACGGACCGTAGGAAACACCATATATTTT
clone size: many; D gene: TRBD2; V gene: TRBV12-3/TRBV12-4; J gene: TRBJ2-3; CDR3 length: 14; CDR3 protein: CASSFAGGTDTQYF; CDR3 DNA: TGTGCCAGCAGTTTCGCGGGGGGTACAGATACGCAGTATTTT
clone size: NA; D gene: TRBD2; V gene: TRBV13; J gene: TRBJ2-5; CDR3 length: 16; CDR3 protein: CASSLGPRGVQETQYF; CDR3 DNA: TGTGCCAGCAGCTTAGGACCCCGGGGGGTTCAAGAGACCCAGTACTTC
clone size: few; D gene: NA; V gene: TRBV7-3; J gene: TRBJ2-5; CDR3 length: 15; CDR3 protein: CASSLAGGAVETQYF; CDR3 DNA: TGTGCCAGCAGCTTAGCTGGGGGCGCGGTAGAGACCCAGTACTTC
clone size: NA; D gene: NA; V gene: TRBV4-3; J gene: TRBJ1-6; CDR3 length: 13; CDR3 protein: CASSQGGDSPLHF; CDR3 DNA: TGCGCCAGCAGCCAAGGGGGTGACTCACCCCTCCACTTT
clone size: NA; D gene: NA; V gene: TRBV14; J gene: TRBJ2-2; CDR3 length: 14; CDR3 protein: CASSQEQYTGELFF; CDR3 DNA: TGTGCCAGCAGCCAAGAACAGTACACCGGGGAGCTGTTTTTT
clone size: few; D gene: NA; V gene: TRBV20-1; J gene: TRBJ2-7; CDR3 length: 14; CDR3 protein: CSAQTPDSSIEQYF; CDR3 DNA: TGCAGTGCCCAGACACCCGACTCTTCGATCGAGCAGTACTTC
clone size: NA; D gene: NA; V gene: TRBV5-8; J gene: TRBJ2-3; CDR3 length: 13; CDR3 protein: CASRYMGTDTQYF; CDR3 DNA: TGTGCCAGCCGTTACATGGGCACAGATACGCAGTATTTT
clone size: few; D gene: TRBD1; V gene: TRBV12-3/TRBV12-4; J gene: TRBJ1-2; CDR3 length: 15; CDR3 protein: CASRDPGQGTYGYTF; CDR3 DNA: TGTGCCAGCAGGGACCCGGGACAGGGGACTTATGGCTACACCTTC
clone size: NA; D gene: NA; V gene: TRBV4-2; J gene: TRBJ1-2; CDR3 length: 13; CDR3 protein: CASSPGLLYGYTF; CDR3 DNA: TGTGCCAGCAGCCCCGGGCTCCTCTACGGCTACACCTTC
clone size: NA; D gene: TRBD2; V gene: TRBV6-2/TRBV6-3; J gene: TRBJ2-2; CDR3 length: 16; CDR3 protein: CASQLAGGQNTGELFF; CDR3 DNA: TGTGCCAGCCAACTAGCGGGGGGACAGAACACCGGGGAGCTGTTTTTT
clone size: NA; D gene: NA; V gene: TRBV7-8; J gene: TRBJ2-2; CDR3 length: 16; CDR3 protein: CASSHYKGPGAGELFF; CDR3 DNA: TGTGCCAGCAGCCACTACAAAGGGCCAGGCGCCGGGGAGCTGTTTTTT
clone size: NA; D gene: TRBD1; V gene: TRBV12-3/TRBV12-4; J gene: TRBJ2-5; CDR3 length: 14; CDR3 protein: CASSSWTGSETQYF; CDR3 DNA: TGTGCCAGCAGTTCCTGGACAGGGAGCGAGACCCAGTACTTC
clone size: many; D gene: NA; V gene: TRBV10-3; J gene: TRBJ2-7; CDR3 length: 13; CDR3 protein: CAISEGGKYEQYF; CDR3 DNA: TGTGCCATCAGTGAGGGCGGAAAATACGAGCAGTACTTC
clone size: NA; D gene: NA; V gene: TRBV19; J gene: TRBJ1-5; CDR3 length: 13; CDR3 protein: CASRTHVGQPQHF; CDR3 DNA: TGTGCCAGTAGGACTCATGTGGGGCAGCCCCAGCATTTT
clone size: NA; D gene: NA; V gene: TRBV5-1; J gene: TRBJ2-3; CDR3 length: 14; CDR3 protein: CASSPTTATDTQYF; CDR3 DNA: TGCGCCAGCAGCCCCACGACAGCCACAGATACGCAGTATTTT
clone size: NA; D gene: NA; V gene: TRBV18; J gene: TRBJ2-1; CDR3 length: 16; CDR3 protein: CASSPPGVPSYNEQFF; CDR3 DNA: TGTGCCAGCTCACCACCTGGGGTCCCCTCCTACAATGAGCAGTTCTTC
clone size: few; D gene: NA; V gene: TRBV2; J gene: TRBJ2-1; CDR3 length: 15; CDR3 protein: CASSEERSSYNEQFF; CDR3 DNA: TGTGCCAGCAGTGAAGAGCGCAGCTCCTACAATGAGCAGTTCTTC
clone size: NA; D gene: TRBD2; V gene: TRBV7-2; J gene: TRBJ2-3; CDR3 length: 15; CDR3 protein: CASTLGGEGADTQYF; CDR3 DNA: TGTGCCAGCACCTTGGGGGGGGAGGGCGCAGATACGCAGTATTTT
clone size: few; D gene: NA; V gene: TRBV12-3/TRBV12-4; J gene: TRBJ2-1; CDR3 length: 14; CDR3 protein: CASSSPGGRNEQFF; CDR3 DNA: TGTGCCAGCAGTTCCCCGGGCGGGCGCAATGAGCAGTTCTTC
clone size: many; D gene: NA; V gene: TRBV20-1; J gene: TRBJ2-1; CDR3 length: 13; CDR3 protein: CSARDPGRDEQFF; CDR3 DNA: TGCAGTGCTAGAGACCCGGGCCGCGATGAGCAGTTCTTC
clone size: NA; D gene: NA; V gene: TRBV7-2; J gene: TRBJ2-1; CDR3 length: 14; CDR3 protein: CASSPYRTAYEQFF; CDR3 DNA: TGTGCCAGCAGCCCGTACCGGACGGCATATGAGCAGTTCTTC
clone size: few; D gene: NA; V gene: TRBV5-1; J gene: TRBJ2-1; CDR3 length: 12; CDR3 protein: CASNSQGDEQFF; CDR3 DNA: TGCGCCAGCAACTCCCAAGGCGATGAGCAGTTCTTC
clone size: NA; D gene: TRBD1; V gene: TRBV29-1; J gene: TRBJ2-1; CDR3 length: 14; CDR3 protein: CSVYKDRGQFEQFF; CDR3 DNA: TGCAGCGTGTACAAGGACAGGGGGCAGTTTGAGCAGTTCTTC
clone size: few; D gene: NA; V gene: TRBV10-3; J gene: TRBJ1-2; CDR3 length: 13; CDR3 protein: CAISDYRVYGYTF; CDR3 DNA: TGTGCCATCAGTGATTACAGGGTCTATGGCTACACCTTC
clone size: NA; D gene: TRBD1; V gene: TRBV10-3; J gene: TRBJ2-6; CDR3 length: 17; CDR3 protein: CAISGTGGSSGANVLTF; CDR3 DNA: TGTGCCATCAGTGGGACAGGGGGTAGCTCTGGGGCCAACGTCCTGACTTTC
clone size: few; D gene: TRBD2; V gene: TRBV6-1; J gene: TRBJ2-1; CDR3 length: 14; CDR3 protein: CATHTSGSRGKQFF; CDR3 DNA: TGTGCCACTCATACAAGCGGGAGTAGGGGTAAGCAGTTCTTC
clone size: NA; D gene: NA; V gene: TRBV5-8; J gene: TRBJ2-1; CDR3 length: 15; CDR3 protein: CASSLDARSYNEQFF; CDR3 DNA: TGTGCCAGCAGCTTGGATGCGCGGAGTTACAATGAGCAGTTCTTC
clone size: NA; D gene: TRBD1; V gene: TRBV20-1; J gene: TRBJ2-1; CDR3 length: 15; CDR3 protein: CSAEKQGSIYNEQFF; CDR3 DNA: TGCAGTGCCGAGAAACAGGGGTCAATCTACAATGAGCAGTTCTTC
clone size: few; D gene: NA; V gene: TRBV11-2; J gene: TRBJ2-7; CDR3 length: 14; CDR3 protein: CASLEPRDAYEQYF; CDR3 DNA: TGTGCCAGCCTGGAGCCCCGGGATGCCTACGAGCAGTACTTC
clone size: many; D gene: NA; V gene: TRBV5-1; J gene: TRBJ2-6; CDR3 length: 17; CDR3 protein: CASSLRGSSSGANVLTF; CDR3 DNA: TGCGCCAGCAGCTTGAGAGGGTCCAGCTCTGGGGCCAACGTCCTGACTTTC
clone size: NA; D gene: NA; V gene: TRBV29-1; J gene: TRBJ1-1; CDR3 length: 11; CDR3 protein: CSVETSVGAFF; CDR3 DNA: TGCAGCGTTGAGACATCGGTGGGAGCTTTCTTT
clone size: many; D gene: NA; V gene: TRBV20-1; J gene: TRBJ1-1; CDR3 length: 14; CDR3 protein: CSSKRRGMAAEAFF; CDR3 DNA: TGCAGTTCGAAAAGAAGGGGAATGGCCGCTGAAGCTTTCTTT
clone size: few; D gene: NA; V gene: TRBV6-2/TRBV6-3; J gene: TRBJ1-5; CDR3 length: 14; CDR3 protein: CASRDKNFNQPQHF; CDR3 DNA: TGTGCCAGCAGGGACAAAAACTTCAATCAGCCCCAGCATTTT
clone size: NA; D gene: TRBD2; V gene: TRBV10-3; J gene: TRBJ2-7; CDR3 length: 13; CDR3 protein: CAIEADRGGEQYF; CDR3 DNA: TGTGCCATCGAGGCCGACCGCGGGGGCGAGCAGTACTTC
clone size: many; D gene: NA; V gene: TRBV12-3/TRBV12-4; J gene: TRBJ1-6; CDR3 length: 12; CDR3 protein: CASSPGFSPLHF; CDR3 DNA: TGTGCCAGCAGTCCAGGGTTTTCACCCCTCCACTTT
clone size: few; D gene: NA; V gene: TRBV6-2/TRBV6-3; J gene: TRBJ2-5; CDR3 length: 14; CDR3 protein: CASSRSWGSETQYF; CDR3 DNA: TGTGCCAGCAGTCGTTCGTGGGGCTCGGAGACCCAGTACTTC
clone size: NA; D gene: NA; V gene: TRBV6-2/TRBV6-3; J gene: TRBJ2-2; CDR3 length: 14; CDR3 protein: CASRFRQAPGELFF; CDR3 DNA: TGTGCCAGCAGATTTAGACAGGCCCCCGGGGAGCTGTTTTTT
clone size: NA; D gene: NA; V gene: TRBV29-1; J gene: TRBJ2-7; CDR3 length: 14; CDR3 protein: CSVEGAARSYEQYF; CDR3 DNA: TGCAGCGTTGAAGGGGCAGCCCGCTCCTACGAGCAGTACTTC
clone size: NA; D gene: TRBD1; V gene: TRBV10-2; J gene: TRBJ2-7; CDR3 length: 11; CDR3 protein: CATGQGYEQYF; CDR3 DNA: TGCGCAACGGGACAGGGTTACGAGCAGTACTTC
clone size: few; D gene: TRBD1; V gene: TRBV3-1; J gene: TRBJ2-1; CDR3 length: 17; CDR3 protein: CASSQGGRDRGLDEQFF; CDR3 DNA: TGTGCCAGCAGCCAAGGAGGAAGAGACAGGGGGCTAGATGAGCAGTTCTTC
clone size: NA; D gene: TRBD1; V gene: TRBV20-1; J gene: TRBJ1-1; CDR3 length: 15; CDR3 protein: CSARDSGRGYTEAFF; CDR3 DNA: TGCAGTGCTAGAGATTCGGGCAGGGGGTACACTGAAGCTTTCTTT
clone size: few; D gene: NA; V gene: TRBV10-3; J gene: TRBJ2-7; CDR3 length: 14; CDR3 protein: CAIGEWGPSGEQYF; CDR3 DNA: TGTGCCATCGGTGAATGGGGGCCCTCCGGCGAGCAGTACTTC
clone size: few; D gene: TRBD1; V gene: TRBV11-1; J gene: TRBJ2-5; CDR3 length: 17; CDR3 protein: CASSSRGGQGRRETQYF; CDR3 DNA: TGTGCCAGCAGCTCACGAGGGGGACAGGGAAGGAGAGAGACCCAGTACTTC
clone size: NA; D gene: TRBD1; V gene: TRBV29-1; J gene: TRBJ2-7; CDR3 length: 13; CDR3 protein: CSVLTGGSYEQYF; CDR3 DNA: TGCAGCGTTTTAACAGGGGGCTCCTACGAGCAGTACTTC
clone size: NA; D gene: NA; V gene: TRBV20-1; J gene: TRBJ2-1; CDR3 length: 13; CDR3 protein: CSASFRGVNEQFF; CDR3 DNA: TGCAGTGCTAGTTTCAGGGGGGTCAATGAGCAGTTCTTC
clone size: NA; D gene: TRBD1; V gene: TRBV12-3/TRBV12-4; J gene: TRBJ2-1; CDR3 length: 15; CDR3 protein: CASSEGQGAYNEQFF; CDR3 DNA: TGTGCCAGCAGCGAGGGACAGGGGGCATACAATGAGCAGTTCTTC
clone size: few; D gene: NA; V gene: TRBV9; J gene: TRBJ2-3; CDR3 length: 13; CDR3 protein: CASSVAGEDTQYF; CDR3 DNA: TGTGCCAGCAGCGTAGCAGGGGAAGATACGCAGTATTTT